Following are 22 T cell receptor beta chains from one sample sequenced in a study of vaccination and CD4 T cells after COVID-19. Documented treatment: 10-day PBMC culture with coronavirus spike peptide pools or control peptides (ViraFEST assay). Sequencing of the DNA from cultured CD4+ T cells was carried out with the Oncomine TCR Beta short-read assay. TCRdb called the PCR reads again in MiXCR, with one record for every CDR3 protein. Here the sample spans 13,000 or so distinct CDR3 sequences, about 74% being singletons. Their antigens are not known. The sequencing sample was made of CD4+ T cells from blood, cultured in vitro. The source is a human donor who had recovered from COVID-19.

V is TRBV7-2 and J is TRBJ1-2, with D possibly TRBD1 on 5 matching bases. Germline values: CDR1 SGHTA, CDR2 FQGNSA. The CDR3 consists of 13 residues. V lost 1 base and J lost 8, with 11 bases in between. This chain's CDR3 is CASSLGQGYGYTF. The CDR3 nucleotides are TGTGCCAGCAGCTTAGGCCAGGGATACGGCTACACCTTC.

V gene TRBV9 combines with J gene TRBJ1-6, with D unclear. The CDR3 is made up of 16 amino acids. CDR1 is SGDLS and CDR2 is YYNGEE in the germline V gene. V was pared by 0 bases and J by 7 bases, with 14 bases between. The CDR3 here is CASSVGPGLRNSPLHF. CDR3 in DNA: TGTGCCAGCAGCGTAGGACCCGGGTTGAGGAATTCACCCCTCCACTTT.

This chain uses TRBV28 with TRBJ2-4; TRBD1 or TRBD2 may be the D gene (5 bases each). This CDR3 contains 12 residues. V was clipped by 5 bases and J by 10 bases, with 12 bases between them. Germline CDR1 is MDHEN and CDR2 is SYDVKM. The CDR3 spells CASSEGFGIQYF. The CDR3 DNA reads as TGTGCCAGCAGTGAGGGGTTTGGGATTCAGTACTTC.

The CDR3 sequence: CAWSRHNTGELFF. The DNA for the CDR3 is TGTGCCTGGAGTCGGCATAACACCGGGGAGCTGTTTTTT. The chain couples TRBV30 to TRBJ2-2; D unresolved. The germline V gene encodes CDR1 GTSNPN and CDR2 SVGIG (reference sequence). V shed 2 bases and J shed 2 bases, with 6 bases lying between them. The CDR3 loop spans 13 amino acids. The full variable domain, rest sourced from reference TRBV30 and TRBJ2-2, is SQTIHQWPATLVQPVGSPLSLECTVEGTSNPNLYWYRQAAGRGLQLLFYSVGIGQISSEVPQNLSASRPQDRQFILSSKKLLLSDSGFYLCAWSRHNTGELFFGEGSRLTVL.

By sample fraction, this clonotype is medium-sized (0.01 to 0.1%). The rearrangement joins TRBV6-1 to TRBJ1-2; a weak D match, TRBD1 (5 bases). Germline V gene data show CDR1 as MNHNS and CDR2 as SASEGT. Deletions cut 6 bases from V and 4 bases from J, with 18 bases between. CDR3 size: 15 residues. CDR3 sequence (DNA): TGTGCCAGCAGCTCCCCAAGGGACTCGAGCTATGGCTACACCTTC. Residues: CASSSPRDSSYGYTF.

The chain couples TRBV19 to TRBJ1-5; possible D gene TRBD1, 6 bases. The V and J ends lost 5 bases and 2 bases respectively, with 10 bases between them. This CDR3 spans 14 amino acids. Germline loops: CDR1 LNHDA, CDR2 SQIVND (reference sequence). The CDR3 DNA is TGTGCCAGTAGTGAACGACAGGGCAATCAGCCCCAGCATTTT. This gives the protein CASSERQGNQPQHF.

This clonotype was recorded only once. The rearrangement joins TRBV6-1 to TRBJ2-2; the D gene is possibly TRBD2 (6 bases). The CDR3 loop spans 14 amino acids. V dropped 6 bases and J dropped 6 bases, with 14 bases sitting between them. Germline V lookup: CDR1 MNHNS, CDR2 SASEGT. Written as DNA, the CDR3 is TGTGCCAGCAGCTGGAGGGGTCAATCCGGGGAGCTGTTTTTT. It is translated as CASSWRGQSGELFF.

This chain uses TRBV27 with TRBJ1-5, with TRBD1 as a possible D gene (6 bases). The CDR3 is 15 amino acids. Germline V gives CDR1 MNHEY, CDR2 SMNVEV (reference sequence). V was shortened by 2 bases and J by 3 bases, with 11 bases between the two germline ends. For the CDR3, the DNA is TGTGCCAGCAGTTTAGGGGGGGCTTACAATCAGCCCCAGCATTTT. It specifies CASSLGGAYNQPQHF.

This clonotype was seen only a few times. CDR3 coding DNA: TGTGCCAGCAGGGAAAGGGGTGAGGCCTACGAGCAGTACTTC. Translation: CASRERGEAYEQYF. The rearrangement uses TRBV6-2 or TRBV6-3 and TRBJ2-7; D may be TRBD1 (5 bases). The V gene's germline CDR1 is MNHEY and CDR2 SVGEGT. The CDR3 covers 14 residues. Trimming removed 6 bases at V and 2 bases at J, with 14 bases between.

The chain has TRBV6-1 and TRBJ1-2; 7 bases align to TRBD1. CDR1 is MNHNS, CDR2 SASEGT, per germline. The ends lost 6 bases at V and 2 bases at J; junction bases unmatched: 3. This CDR3 spans 13 amino acids. The CDR3 region is CASRPGQNYGYTF. Here the CDR3 DNA reads TGTGCCAGCAGGCCGGGACAGAACTATGGCTACACCTTC.

The gene calls are TRBV6-2 or TRBV6-3 and TRBJ2-3; either TRBD1 or TRBD2 may fit D (5 bases each). Trimming took 7 bases from V and 5 from J, leaving 16 bases between them. The CDR3 extends over 14 amino acids. Germline V gives CDR1 MNHEY, CDR2 SVGEGT. The CDR3, as DNA: TGTGCCAGCACCCGGGGCCCCCCCGTAGATACGCAGTATTTT. This codes for CASTRGPPVDTQYF.

The chain carries TRBV28 and TRBJ2-7, with D uncertain. There are 11 residues in the CDR3. V was shortened by 5 bases and J by 4 bases, with 6 bases between the two germline ends. Germline V gene data show CDR1 as MDHEN and CDR2 as SYDVKM. CDR3 in DNA: TGTGCCAGCAGTCGTCCTTACGAGCAGTACTTC. This sequence encodes CASSRPYEQYF.

The chain couples TRBV6-1 to TRBJ1-1; D not certain. V was pared by 7 bases and J by 0 bases, with 12 bases between. Germline assignment: CDR1 MNHNS and CDR2 SASEGT. The CDR3 is 14 amino acids. CDR3 bases: TGTGCCAGCAAGACTGGGGAAATGAACACTGAAGCTTTCTTT. Translating gives CASKTGEMNTEAFF.

CDR3 nucleotides: TGTGCCAGCAGCCTGGTAGTCGTAGCGGGGGGGGAGCTGTTTTTT. Amino acids: CASSLVVVAGGELFF. V and J are TRBV7-2 and TRBJ2-2; TRBD2 matches 8 bases. J was trimmed by 8 bases and V by 5 bases; bases with no gene match: 10. CDR3 size: 15 residues. In germline, CDR1 is SGHTA, CDR2 FQGNSA.

CDR3 region: CASSRGGLSTEAFF. As DNA, the CDR3 is TGTGCCAGCAGCCGAGGGGGCTTGAGCACTGAAGCTTTCTTT. This chain connects TRBV11-3 to TRBJ1-1; 7 nucleotides align to TRBD1. The germline V gene encodes CDR1 SGHNT and CDR2 YENEEA. The V gene end was trimmed by 5 bases and the J gene end by 4 bases; junction bases not matched to a gene: 7. The CDR3 has 14 amino acids.

The V gene is TRBV20-1, the J gene TRBJ1-2; D is perhaps TRBD1 (6 bases). Trimming removed 0 bases at V and 7 bases at J, with 15 bases between. The germline V gene has CDR1 DFQATT and CDR2 SNEGSKA (reference sequence). The length of the CDR3 is 14 residues. This CDR3 reads CSARDVRGASGYTF. The CDR3 DNA sequence: TGCAGTGCTAGAGATGTGCGGGGGGCGTCTGGCTACACCTTC.

The rearrangement uses TRBV14 and TRBJ2-6; TRBD1 matches 12 bases. The CDR3 length is 17 residues. Germline CDR1 is SGHDN and CDR2 is FVKESK. Trimming at V came to 4 bases and at J to 0 bases, leaving 1 base not matched to a gene. The CDR3 sequence: CASSRDRGLSGANVLTF. The CDR3 DNA is TGTGCCAGCAGCCGGGACAGGGGGCTCTCTGGGGCCAACGTCCTGACTTTC.

The chain couples TRBV10-3 to TRBJ1-1; 8 nucleotides line up with TRBD1. This CDR3 has 13 residues. Per germline, CDR1 ENHRY and CDR2 SYGVKD. J gave up 6 bases and V 2 bases, and 2 bases lay outside the gene matches. CDR3 nucleotide sequence: TGTGCCATCAGTGAGACAGGGGGAGCTGAAGCTTTCTTT. Translating gives CAISETGGAEAFF.

The chain joins TRBV2 to TRBJ1-2; maybe TRBD1 (6 bases). The CDR3 is made up of 14 amino acids. Trimming took off 5 bases at V and 4 bases at J, with 14 bases between the two ends. Germline V gene sequence: CDR1 SNHLY, CDR2 FYNNEI. In DNA, the CDR3 is TGTGCCAGCAGTCAACATGGACAGACCTATGGCTACACCTTC. This gives the protein CASSQHGQTYGYTF.

This chain connects TRBV7-6 to TRBJ1-4, with a weak D call TRBD1 (6 bases). CDR1 and CDR2 (germline): SGHVS, FNYEAQ. This CDR3 has 15 amino acids. Trimming pared 5 bases from V and 8 bases from J, leaving 18 bases between. CDR3 coding DNA: TGTGCCAGCAGCCGCGTGGGGGGCTCAGCCGAAAAACTGTTTTTT. This gives the protein CASSRVGGSAEKLFF.

This chain uses TRBV7-2 with TRBJ1-6; 7 bases align to TRBD1. The CDR3 loop spans 16 amino acids. V lost 4 bases to trimming and J lost 2 bases; unmatched junction nucleotides: 5. Germline V gene sequence: CDR1 SGHTA, CDR2 FQGNSA. The CDR3 sequence: CASSSRDRAYNSPLHF. CDR3 coding DNA: TGTGCCAGCAGCTCAAGGGACAGAGCCTATAATTCACCCCTCCACTTT.

This clonotype was counted a single time. This chain links TRBV12-3 or TRBV12-4 with TRBJ2-1; D may be TRBD1 or TRBD2 (5 bases each). Trimming shortened V by 7 bases and J by 0 bases, and 10 bases separated the two germline ends. The CDR3 is 14 residues long. CDR3 residues: CASTWGNSYNEQFF. The CDR3 DNA reads as TGTGCCAGCACGTGGGGGAACTCCTACAATGAGCAGTTCTTC.